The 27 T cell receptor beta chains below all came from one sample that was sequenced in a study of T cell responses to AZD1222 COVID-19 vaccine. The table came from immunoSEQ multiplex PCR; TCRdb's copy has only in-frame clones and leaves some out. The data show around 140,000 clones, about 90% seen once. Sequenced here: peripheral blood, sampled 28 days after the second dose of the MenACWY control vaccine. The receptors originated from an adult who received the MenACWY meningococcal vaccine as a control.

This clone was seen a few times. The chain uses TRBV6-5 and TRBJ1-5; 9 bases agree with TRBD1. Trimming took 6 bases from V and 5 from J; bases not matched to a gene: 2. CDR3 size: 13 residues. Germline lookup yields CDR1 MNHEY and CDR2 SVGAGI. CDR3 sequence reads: CASSTGGDQPQHF. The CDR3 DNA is TGTGCCAGCAGCACAGGGGGCGATCAGCCCCAGCATTTT.

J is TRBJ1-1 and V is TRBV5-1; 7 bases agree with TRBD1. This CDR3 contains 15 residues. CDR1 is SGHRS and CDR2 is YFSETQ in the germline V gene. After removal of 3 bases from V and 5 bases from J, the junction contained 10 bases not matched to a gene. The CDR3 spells CASSSAGTDRTEAFF. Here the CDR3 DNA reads TGCGCCAGCAGCTCCGCCGGGACAGATAGGACTGAAGCTTTCTTT.

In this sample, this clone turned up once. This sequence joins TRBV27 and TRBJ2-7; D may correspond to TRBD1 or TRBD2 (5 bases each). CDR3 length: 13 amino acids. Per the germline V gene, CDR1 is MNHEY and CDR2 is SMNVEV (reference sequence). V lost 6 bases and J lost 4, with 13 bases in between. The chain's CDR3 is CASRGTGRYEQYF. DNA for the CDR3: TGTGCCAGCAGAGGGACGGGCAGATACGAGCAGTACTTC.

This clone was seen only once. CDR3 sequence reads: CSVGGYQETQYF. DNA of the CDR3: TGCAGCGTTGGGGGGTACCAAGAGACCCAGTACTTC. The chain carries TRBV29-1 and TRBJ2-5; D possibly matches TRBD1 or TRBD2 (5 bases each). Germline lookup yields CDR1 SQVTM and CDR2 ANQGSEA. The CDR3 has 12 residues. V lost 4 bases and J lost 0, with 6 bases in between.

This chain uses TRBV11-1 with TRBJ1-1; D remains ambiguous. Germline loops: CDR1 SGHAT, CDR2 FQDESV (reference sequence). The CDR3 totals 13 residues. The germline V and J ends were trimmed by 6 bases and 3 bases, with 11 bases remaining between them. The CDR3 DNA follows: TGTGCCAGCAGTCGTCTCGGGGACACTGAAGCTTTCTTT. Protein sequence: CASSRLGDTEAFF.

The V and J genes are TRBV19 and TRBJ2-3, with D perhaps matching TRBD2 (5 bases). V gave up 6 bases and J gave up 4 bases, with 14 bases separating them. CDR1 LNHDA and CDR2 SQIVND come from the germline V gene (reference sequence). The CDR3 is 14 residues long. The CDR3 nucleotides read TGTGCCAGTAGCCCCTCGGGGAGCGCAGATACGCAGTATTTT. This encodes CASSPSGSADTQYF.

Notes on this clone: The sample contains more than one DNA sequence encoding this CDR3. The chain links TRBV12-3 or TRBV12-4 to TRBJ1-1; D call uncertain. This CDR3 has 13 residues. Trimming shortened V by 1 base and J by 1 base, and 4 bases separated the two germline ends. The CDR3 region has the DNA TGTGCCAGCAGTTTAGAGGGGAACACTGAAGCTTTCTTT. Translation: CASSLEGNTEAFF.

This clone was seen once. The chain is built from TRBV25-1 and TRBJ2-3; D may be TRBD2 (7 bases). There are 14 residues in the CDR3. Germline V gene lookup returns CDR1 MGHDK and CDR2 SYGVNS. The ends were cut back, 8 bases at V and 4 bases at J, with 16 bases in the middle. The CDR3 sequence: CASRWGGFSDTQYF. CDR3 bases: TGTGCCAGCCGGTGGGGGGGCTTCTCAGATACGCAGTATTTT. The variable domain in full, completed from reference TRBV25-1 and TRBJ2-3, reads EADIYQTPRYLVIGTGKKITLECSQTMGHDKMYWYQQDPGMELHLIHYSYGVNSTEKGDLSSESTVSRIRTEHFPLTLESARPSHTSQYLCASRWGGFSDTQYFGPGTRLTVL.

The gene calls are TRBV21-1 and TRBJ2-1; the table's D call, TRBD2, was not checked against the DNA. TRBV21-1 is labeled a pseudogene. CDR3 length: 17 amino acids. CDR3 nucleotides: TGTGCCAGCAGCAAGACAGGGACTAGCGGGGTGTTCAATGAGCAGTTCTTC. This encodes CASSKTGTSGVFNEQFF.

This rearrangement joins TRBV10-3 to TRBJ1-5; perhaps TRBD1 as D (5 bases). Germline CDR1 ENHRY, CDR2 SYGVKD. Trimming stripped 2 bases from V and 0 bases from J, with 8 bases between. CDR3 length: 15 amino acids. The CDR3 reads CAISERGTSNQPQHF. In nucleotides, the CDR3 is TGTGCCATCAGTGAGAGAGGGACTAGCAATCAGCCCCAGCATTTT.

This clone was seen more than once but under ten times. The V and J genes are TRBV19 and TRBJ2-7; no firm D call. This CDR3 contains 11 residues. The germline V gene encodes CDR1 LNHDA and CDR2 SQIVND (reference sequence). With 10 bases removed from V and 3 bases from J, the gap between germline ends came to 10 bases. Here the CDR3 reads CATRWSYEQYF. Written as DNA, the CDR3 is TGTGCCACCCGTTGGAGCTACGAGCAGTACTTC.

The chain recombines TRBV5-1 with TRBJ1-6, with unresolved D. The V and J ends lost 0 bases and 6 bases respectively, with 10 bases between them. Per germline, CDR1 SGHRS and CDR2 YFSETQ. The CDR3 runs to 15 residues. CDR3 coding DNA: TGCGCCAGCAGCTTGGTTGTGGTTGGTAATTCACCCCTCCACTTT. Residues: CASSLVVVGNSPLHF.

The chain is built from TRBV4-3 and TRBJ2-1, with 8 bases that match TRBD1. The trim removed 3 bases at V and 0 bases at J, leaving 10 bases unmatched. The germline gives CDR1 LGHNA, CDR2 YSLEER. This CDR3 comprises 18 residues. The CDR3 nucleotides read TGCGCCAGCAGCCAGGAAGGGCAGGGGGCGAGCTCCTACAATGAGCAGTTCTTC. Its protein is CASSQEGQGASSYNEQFF.

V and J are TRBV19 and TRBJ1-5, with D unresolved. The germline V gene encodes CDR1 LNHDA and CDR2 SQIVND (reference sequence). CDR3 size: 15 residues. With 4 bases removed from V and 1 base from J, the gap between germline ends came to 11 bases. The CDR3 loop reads CASSTPRLSNQPQHF. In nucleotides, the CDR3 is TGTGCCAGTAGTACCCCCAGATTGAGCAATCAGCCCCAGCATTTT.

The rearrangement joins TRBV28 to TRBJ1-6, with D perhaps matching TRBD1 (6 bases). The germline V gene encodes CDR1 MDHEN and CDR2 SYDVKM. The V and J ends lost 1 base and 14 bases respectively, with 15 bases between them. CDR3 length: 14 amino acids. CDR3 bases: TGTGCCAGCAGTTTATCGGGGGCTACGAGAACCCTCCACTTT. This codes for CASSLSGATRTLHF.

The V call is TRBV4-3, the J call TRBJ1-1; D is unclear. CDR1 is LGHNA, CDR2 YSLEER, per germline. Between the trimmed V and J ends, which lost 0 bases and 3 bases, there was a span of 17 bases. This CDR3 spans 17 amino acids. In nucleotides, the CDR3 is TGCGCCAGCAGCCAAGATCTTCCGGAGAGGGCGGACACTGAAGCTTTCTTT. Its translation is CASSQDLPERADTEAFF.

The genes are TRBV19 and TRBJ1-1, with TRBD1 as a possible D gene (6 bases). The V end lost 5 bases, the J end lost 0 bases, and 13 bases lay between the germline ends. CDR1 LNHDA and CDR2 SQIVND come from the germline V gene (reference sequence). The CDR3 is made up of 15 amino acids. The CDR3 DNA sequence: TGTGCCAGTAGTCTCCAGGGGATCTTGAACACTGAAGCTTTCTTT. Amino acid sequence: CASSLQGILNTEAFF.

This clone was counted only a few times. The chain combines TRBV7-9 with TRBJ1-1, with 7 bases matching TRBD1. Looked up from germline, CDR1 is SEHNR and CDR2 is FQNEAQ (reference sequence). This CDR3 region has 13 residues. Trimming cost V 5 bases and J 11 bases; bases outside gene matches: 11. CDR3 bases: TGTGCCAGCAGCCAACCGACAGGGACACACGCTTTCTTT. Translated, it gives CASSQPTGTHAFF.

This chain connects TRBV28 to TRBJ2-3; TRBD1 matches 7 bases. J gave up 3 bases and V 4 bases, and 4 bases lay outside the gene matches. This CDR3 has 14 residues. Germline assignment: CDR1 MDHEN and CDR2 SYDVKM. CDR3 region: CASSYRGETDTQYF. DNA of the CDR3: TGTGCCAGCAGTTACAGGGGAGAAACAGATACGCAGTATTTT.

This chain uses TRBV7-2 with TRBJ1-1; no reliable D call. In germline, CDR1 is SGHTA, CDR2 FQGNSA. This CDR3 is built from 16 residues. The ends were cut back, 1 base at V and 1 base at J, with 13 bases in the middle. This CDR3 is CASSLGRRLPNTEAFF. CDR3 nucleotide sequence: TGTGCCAGCAGCTTAGGAAGACGACTGCCGAACACTGAAGCTTTCTTT.

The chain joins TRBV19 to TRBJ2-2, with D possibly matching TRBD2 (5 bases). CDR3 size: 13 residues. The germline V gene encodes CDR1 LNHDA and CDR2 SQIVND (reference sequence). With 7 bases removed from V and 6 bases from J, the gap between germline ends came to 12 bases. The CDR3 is CASIGLGAGELFF. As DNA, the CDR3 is TGTGCCAGTATAGGACTCGGGGCCGGGGAGCTGTTTTTT.

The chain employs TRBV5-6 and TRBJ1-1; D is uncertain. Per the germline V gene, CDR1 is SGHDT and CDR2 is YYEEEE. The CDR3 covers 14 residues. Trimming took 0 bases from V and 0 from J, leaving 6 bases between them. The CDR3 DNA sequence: TGTGCCAGCAGCTTGGTAGGGATGAACACTGAAGCTTTCTTT. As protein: CASSLVGMNTEAFF.

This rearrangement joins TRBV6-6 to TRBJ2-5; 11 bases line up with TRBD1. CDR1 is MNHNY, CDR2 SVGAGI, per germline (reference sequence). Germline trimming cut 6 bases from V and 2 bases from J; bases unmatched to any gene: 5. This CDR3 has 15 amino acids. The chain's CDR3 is CASRAGTGGQETQYF. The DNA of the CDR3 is TGTGCCAGCAGAGCCGGGACAGGGGGACAAGAGACCCAGTACTTC.

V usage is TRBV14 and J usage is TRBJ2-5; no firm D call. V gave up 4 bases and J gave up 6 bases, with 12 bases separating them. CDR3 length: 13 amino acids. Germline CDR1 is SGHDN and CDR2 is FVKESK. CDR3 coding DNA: TGTGCCAGCAGCCTTCCAGGAGAGCAGACCCAGTACTTC. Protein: CASSLPGEQTQYF.

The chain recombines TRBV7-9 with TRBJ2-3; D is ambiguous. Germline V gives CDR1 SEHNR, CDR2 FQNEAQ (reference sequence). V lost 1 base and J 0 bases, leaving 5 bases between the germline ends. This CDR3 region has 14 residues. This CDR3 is CASSLGTSTDTQYF. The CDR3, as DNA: TGTGCCAGCAGCTTAGGCACAAGCACAGATACGCAGTATTTT. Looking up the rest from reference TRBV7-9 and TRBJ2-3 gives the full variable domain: DTGVSQNPRHKITKRGQNVTFRCDPISEHNRLYWYRQTLGQGPEFLTYFQNEAQLEKSRLLSDRFSAERPKGSFSTLEIQRTEQGDSAMYLCASSLGTSTDTQYFGPGTRLTVL.

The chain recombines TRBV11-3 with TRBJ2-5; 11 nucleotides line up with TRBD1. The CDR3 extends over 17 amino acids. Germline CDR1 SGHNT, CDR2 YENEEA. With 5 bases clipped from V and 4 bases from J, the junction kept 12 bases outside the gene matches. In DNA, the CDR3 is TGTGCCAGCAGCCCTGGACAGGGGGCGCGGGGGGTAGAGACCCAGTACTTC. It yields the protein CASSPGQGARGVETQYF.

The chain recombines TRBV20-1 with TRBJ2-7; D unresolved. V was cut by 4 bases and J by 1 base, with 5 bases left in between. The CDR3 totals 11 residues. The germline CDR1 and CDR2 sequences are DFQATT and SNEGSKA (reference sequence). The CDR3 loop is CSAIGSYEQYF. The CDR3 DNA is TGCAGTGCTATCGGGTCCTACGAGCAGTACTTC.